This passage covers 9 T cell receptor beta chains from one sample sequenced in a study of T cell responses to AZD1222 COVID-19 vaccine. The method was immunoSEQ multiplex PCR; TCRdb's version includes in-frame clones alone and lacks a portion of them. The sample includes some 120,000 clones, about 79% of them seen just once. Sequencing was performed on peripheral blood, taken 28 days after the second AZD1222 dose. These receptors were collected from an adult who received the AZD1222 COVID-19 vaccine.

The chain recombines TRBV7-2 with TRBJ1-2; no definite D call. Germline loops: CDR1 SGHTA, CDR2 FQGNSA. V was clipped by 5 bases and J by 6 bases, with 13 bases between them. The CDR3 runs to 13 residues. CDR3 sequence: CASSPLFWDGYTF. CDR3 sequence (DNA): TGTGCCAGCAGCCCTCTATTTTGGGATGGCTACACCTTC.

The rearrangement links TRBV7-9 to TRBJ1-1; possible D gene TRBD1, 5 bases. The CDR3 contains 16 residues. Germline V gene data show CDR1 as SEHNR and CDR2 as FQNEAQ (reference sequence). Trimming left V 5 bases short and J 6 bases short, with 22 bases between. The CDR3 here is CASSPPFRVLSPEAFF. The DNA for the CDR3 is TGTGCCAGCAGCCCACCGTTCAGGGTCCTTTCTCCTGAAGCTTTCTTT.

This clone has only one observation. The chain uses TRBV28 and TRBJ1-2; possibly TRBD1 for D (6 bases). Between the trimmed V and J ends, which lost 0 bases and 2 bases, there was a span of 7 bases. The CDR3 runs to 14 residues. Germline assignment: CDR1 MDHEN and CDR2 SYDVKM. CDR3 protein: CASSLWDRNYGYTF. DNA for the CDR3: TGTGCCAGCAGTTTATGGGACAGAAACTATGGCTACACCTTC.

The gene calls are TRBV4-2 and TRBJ2-1; D is possibly TRBD2 (5 bases). V lost 0 bases and J 5 bases, leaving 8 bases between the germline ends. Germline CDR1 and CDR2: LGHNA and YNFKEQ. CDR3 length: 14 residues. CDR3 amino acids: CASSQDPSNNEQFF. The CDR3 DNA reads as TGTGCCAGCAGCCAAGATCCTAGCAACAATGAGCAGTTCTTC.

The V gene is TRBV18, the J gene TRBJ2-2; D is perhaps TRBD2 (6 bases). This CDR3 is built from 15 residues. CDR1 and CDR2 (germline): KGHSH, LQKENI. Trimming cost V 6 bases and J 1 base, with 12 bases left between them. CDR3 amino acids: CASSPSAGNTGELFF. The CDR3 region has the DNA TGTGCCAGCTCTCCCTCAGCGGGGAACACCGGGGAGCTGTTTTTT. Full variable domain (missing parts from reference TRBV18 and TRBJ2-2): NAGVMQNPRHLVRRRGQEARLRCSPMKGHSHVYWYRQLPEEGLKFMVYLQKENIIDESGMPKERFSAEFPKEGPSILRIQQVVRGDSAAYFCASSPSAGNTGELFFGEGSRLTVL.

The gene calls are TRBV29-1 and TRBJ2-4, with D tentatively TRBD1 or TRBD2 (6 bases each). V was pared by 4 bases and J by 8 bases, with 15 bases between. The CDR3 has 13 amino acids. Germline V CDR1 and CDR2: SQVTM, ANQGSEA. The CDR3 coding sequence is TGCAGCGTTGGAGGGGGGTTCTTTGACATTCAGTACTTC. The encoded protein is CSVGGGFFDIQYF.

This clone was seen more than once but under ten times. The CDR3 nucleotides are TGTGCCACCAGATCCCTCCACAATGAGCAGTTCTTC. Residues: CATRSLHNEQFF. The V and J genes are TRBV24-1 and TRBJ2-1; D is uncertain. This CDR3 region has 12 residues. Trimming removed 7 bases at V and 5 bases at J, with 8 bases between. CDR1 and CDR2 (germline): KGHDR, SFDVKD.

This clone was recorded only once. This rearrangement joins TRBV7-2 to TRBJ1-1; TRBD1 might be the D (5 bases). Per germline, CDR1 SGHTA and CDR2 FQGNSA. V lost 2 bases and J lost 3, with 13 bases in between. CDR3 size: 15 residues. Here the CDR3 reads CASSLRTRRDTEAFF. In nucleotides, the CDR3 is TGTGCCAGCAGCTTAAGGACAAGAAGGGACACTGAAGCTTTCTTT. The full variable domain, its missing parts supplied by reference TRBV7-2 and TRBJ1-1, is GAGVSQSPSNKVTEKGKDVELRCDPISGHTALYWYRQSLGQGLEFLIYFQGNSAPDKSGLPSDRFSAERTGGSVSTLTIQRTQQEDSAVYLCASSLRTRRDTEAFFGQGTRLTVV.

V and J are TRBV7-9 and TRBJ2-7; TRBD1 matches at 9 bases. The CDR3 runs to 14 residues. The germline CDR1 and CDR2 sequences are SEHNR and FQNEAQ (reference sequence). V was pared by 5 bases and J by 6 bases, with 8 bases of the junction left unmatched. The chain's CDR3 is CASSPGTGWTEQYF. The CDR3 coding sequence is TGTGCCAGCAGCCCCGGGACAGGGTGGACCGAGCAGTACTTC.